This T cell receptor (beta chain) is drawn from a study of T cells in localized non-small cell lung cancer. CDR1 and CDR2 from the germline V gene are SQVTM and ANQGSEA. V lost 7 bases and J lost 4, with 10 bases in between. The CDR3 runs to 11 residues. TCRdb's copy holds only in-frame clones and misses some; the assay was immunoSEQ multiplex PCR. Here the sample spans roughly 9,900 clones, 92% being singletons. A remark on this clone: Its antigen is not identified.

Regarding the study as a whole: Median detection of top 100 tumor clones in adjacent lung was around 60 clones.

V is TRBV29-1 and J is TRBJ2-5; perhaps D is TRBD1 or TRBD2 (5 bases each). The sequence was obtained from a woman between 40 and 69 years old with stage I squamous cell lung carcinoma. The sample consisted of peripheral blood, taken before any cancer treatment. The CDR3 sequence is CSADGGETQYF. CDR3 coding DNA: TGCAGCGCCGATGGGGGAGAGACCCAGTACTTC.